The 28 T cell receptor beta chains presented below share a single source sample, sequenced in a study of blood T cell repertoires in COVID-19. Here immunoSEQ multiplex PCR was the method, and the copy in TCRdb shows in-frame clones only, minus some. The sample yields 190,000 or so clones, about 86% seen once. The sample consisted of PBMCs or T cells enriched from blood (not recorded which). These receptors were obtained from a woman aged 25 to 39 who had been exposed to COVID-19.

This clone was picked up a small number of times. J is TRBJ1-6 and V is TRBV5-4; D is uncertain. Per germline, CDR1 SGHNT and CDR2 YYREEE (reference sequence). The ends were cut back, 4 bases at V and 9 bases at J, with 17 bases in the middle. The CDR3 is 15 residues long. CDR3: CASSQNYIRGSPLHF. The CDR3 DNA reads TGTGCCAGCAGCCAAAACTACATCAGAGGTTCACCCCTCCACTTT.

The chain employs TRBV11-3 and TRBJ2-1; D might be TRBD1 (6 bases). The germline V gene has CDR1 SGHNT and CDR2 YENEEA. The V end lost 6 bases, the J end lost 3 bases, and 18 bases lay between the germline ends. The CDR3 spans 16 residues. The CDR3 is CASRVDGGDNYNEQFF. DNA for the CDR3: TGTGCCAGCAGAGTCGATGGGGGCGACAACTACAATGAGCAGTTCTTC.

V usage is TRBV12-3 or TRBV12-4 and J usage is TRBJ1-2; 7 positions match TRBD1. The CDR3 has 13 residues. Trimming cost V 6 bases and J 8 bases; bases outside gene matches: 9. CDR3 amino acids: CASSLRKGAGYTF. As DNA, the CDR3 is TGTGCCAGCAGCCTAAGGAAGGGGGCGGGCTACACCTTC.

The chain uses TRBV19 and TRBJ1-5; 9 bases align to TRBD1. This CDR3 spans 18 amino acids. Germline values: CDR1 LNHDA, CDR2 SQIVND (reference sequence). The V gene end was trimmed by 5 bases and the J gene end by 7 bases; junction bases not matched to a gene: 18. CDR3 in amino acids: CASSSRGTGFNFGQPQHF. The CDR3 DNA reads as TGTGCCAGTAGTTCCCGTGGGACAGGGTTTAACTTCGGCCAGCCCCAGCATTTT.

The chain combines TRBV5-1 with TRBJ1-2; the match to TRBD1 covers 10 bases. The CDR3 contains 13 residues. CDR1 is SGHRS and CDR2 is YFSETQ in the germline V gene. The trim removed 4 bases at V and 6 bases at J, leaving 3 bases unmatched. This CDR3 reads CASSAGTGDGYTF. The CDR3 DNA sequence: TGCGCCAGCAGCGCTGGGACAGGGGATGGCTACACCTTC.

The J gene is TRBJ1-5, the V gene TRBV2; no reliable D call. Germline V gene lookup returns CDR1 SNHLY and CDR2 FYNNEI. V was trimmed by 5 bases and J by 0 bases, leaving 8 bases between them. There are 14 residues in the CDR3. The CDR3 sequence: CASSKDYSNQPQHF. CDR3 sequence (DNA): TGTGCCAGCAGTAAAGATTATAGCAATCAGCCCCAGCATTTT.

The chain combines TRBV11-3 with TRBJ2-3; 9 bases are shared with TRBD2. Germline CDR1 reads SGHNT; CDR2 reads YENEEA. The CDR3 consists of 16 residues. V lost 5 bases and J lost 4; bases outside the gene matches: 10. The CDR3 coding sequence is TGTGCCAGCAGCCGTGGCGGGGGGGCCTTATCAGATACGCAGTATTTT. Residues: CASSRGGGALSDTQYF.

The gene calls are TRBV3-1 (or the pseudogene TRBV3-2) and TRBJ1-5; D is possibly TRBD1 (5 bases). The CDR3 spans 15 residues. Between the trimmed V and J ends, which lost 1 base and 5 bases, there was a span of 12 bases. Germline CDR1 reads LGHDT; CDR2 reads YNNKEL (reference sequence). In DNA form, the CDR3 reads TGTGCCAGCAGCCAAGGTACAGGTGTTTATCAGCCCCAGCATTTT. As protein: CASSQGTGVYQPQHF.

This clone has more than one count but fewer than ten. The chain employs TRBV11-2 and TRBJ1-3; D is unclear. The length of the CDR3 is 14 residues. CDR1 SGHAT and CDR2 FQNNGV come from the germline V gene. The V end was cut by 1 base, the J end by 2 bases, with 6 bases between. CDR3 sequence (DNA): TGTGCCAGCAGCTTAGCGCAGGCTGGAAACACCATATATTTT. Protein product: CASSLAQAGNTIYF.

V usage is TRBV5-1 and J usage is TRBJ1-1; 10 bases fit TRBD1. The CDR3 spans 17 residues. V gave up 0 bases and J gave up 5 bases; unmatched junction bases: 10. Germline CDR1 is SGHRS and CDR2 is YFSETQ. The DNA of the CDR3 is TGCGCCAGCAGCTTGGGGCCCACCCGGACAGGGGGAACTGAAGCTTTCTTT. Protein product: CASSLGPTRTGGTEAFF.

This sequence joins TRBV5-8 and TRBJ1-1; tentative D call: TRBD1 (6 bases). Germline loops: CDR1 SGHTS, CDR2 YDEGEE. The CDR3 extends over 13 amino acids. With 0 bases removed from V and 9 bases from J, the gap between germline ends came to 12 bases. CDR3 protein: CASSLVRGGQAFF. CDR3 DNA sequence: TGTGCCAGCAGCTTGGTCCGAGGGGGACAAGCTTTCTTT.

This CDR3 is CASSQDYSQETQYF. In DNA, the CDR3 is TGTGCCAGCAGCCAAGACTACAGCCAAGAGACCCAGTACTTC. V and J are TRBV3-1 (or the pseudogene TRBV3-2) and TRBJ2-5; D call uncertain. There are 14 residues in the CDR3. The germline gives CDR1 LGHDT, CDR2 YNNKEL (reference sequence). The V and J ends lost 0 bases and 1 base respectively, with 6 bases between them.

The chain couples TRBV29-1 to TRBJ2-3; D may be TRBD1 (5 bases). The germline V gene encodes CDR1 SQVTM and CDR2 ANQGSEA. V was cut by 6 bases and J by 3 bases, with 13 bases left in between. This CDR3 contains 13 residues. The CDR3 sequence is CSVEPQGTDTQYF. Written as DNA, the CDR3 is TGCAGCGTGGAACCTCAGGGTACAGATACGCAGTATTTT.

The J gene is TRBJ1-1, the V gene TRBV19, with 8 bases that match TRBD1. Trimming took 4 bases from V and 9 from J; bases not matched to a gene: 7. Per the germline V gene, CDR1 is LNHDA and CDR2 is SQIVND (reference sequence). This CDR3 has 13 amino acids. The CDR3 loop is CASSRGDRGKAFF. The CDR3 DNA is TGTGCCAGTAGTAGAGGAGACAGGGGAAAAGCTTTCTTT. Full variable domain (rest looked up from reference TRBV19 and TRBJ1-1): DGGITQSPKYLFRKEGQNVTLSCEQNLNHDAMYWYRQDPGQGLRLIYYSQIVNDFQKGDIAEGYSVSREKKESFPLTVTSAQKNPTAFYLCASSRGDRGKAFFGQGTRLTVV.

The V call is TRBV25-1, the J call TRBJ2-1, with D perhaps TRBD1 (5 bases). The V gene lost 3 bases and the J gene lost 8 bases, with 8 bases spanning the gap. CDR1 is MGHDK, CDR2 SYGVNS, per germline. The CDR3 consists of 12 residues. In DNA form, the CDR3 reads TGTGCCAGCAGTGACAGGGCTGATGAGCAGTTCTTC. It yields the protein CASSDRADEQFF.

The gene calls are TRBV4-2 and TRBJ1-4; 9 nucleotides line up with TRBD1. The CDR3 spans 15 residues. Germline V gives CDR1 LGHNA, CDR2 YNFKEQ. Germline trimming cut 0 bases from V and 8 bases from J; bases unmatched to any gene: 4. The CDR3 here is CASSQDGTGREKLFF. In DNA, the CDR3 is TGTGCCAGCAGCCAAGACGGGACAGGGCGCGAAAAACTGTTTTTT.

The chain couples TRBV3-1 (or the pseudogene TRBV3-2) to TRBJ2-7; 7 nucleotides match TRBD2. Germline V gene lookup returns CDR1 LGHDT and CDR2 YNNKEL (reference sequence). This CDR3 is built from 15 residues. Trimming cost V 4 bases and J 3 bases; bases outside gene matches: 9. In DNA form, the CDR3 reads TGTGCCAGCAGCCGAGTCGGGACGGGGGGCTACGAGCAGTACTTC. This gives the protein CASSRVGTGGYEQYF.

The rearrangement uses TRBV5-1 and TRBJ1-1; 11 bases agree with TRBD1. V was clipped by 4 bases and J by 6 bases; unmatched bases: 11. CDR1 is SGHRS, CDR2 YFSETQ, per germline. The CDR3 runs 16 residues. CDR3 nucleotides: TGCGCCAGCAGCCAAGGACAGGGGGCGGTGATGGCTGAAGCTTTCTTT. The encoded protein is CASSQGQGAVMAEAFF.

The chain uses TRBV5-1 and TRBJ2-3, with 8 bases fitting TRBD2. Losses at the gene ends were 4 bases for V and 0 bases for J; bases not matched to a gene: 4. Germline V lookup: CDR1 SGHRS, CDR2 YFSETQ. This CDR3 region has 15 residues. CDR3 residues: CASSHSGASTDTQYF. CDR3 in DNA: TGCGCCAGCAGCCATAGCGGGGCTAGCACAGATACGCAGTATTTT.

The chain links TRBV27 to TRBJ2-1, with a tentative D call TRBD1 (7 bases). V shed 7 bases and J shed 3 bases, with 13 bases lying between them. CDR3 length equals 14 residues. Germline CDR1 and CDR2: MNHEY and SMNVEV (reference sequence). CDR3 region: CASIQGGNYNEQFF. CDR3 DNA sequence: TGTGCCAGCATTCAGGGGGGAAACTACAATGAGCAGTTCTTC.

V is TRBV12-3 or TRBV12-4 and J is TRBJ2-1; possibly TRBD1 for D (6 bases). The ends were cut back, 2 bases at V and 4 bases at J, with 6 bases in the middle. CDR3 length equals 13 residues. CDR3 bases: TGTGCCAGCAGTTTAAGGGGGTACAATGAGCAGTTCTTC. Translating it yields CASSLRGYNEQFF.

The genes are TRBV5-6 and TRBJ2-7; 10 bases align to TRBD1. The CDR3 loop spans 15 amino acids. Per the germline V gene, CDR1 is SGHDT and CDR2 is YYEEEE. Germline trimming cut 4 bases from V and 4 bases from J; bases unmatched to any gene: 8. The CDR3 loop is CASSLWTGGIYEQYF. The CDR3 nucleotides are TGTGCCAGCAGCCTCTGGACAGGGGGAATTTACGAGCAGTACTTC.

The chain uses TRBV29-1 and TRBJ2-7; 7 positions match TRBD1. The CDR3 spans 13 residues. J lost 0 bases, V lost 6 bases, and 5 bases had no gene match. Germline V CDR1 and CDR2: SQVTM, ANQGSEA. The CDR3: CSVAGTASYEQYF. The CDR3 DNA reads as TGCAGCGTAGCCGGGACAGCCTCCTACGAGCAGTACTTC.

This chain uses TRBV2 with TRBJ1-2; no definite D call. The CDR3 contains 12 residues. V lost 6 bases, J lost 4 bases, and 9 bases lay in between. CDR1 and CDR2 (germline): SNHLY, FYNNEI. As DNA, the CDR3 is TGTGCCAGCAGGGAATCGGGCTATGGCTACACCTTC. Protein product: CASRESGYGYTF.

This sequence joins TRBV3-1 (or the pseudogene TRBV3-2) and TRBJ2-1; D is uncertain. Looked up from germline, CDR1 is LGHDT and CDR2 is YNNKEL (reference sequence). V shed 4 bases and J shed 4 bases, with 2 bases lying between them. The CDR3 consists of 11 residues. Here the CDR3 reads CASSLYNEQFF. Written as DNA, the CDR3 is TGTGCCAGCAGCCTATACAATGAGCAGTTCTTC.

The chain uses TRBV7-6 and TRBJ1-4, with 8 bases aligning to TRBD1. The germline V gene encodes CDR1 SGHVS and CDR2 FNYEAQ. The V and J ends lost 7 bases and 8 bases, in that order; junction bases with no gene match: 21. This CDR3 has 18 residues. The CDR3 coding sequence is TGTGCCAGCACCCGATCCGGGACAGGACCGGTTAGGAGGGAAAAACTGTTTTTT. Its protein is CASTRSGTGPVRREKLFF.

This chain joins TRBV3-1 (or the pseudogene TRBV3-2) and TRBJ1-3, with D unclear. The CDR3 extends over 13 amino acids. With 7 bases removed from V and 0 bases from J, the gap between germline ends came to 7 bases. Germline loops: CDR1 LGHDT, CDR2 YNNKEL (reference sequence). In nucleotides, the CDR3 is TGTGCCAGCACTAGGAGCTCTGGAAACACCATATATTTT. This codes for CASTRSSGNTIYF.

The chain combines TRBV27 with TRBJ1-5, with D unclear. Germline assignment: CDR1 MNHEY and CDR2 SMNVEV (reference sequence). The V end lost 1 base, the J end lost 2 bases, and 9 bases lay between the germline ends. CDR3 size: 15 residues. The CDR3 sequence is CASSLWGGGNQPQHF. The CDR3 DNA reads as TGTGCCAGCAGTTTATGGGGAGGAGGCAATCAGCCCCAGCATTTT.